The T cell receptor (beta chain) under discussion was sequenced for a study of blood T cell repertoires in COVID-19. The CDR3 contains 13 residues. V was pared by 4 bases and J by 4 bases, with 10 bases between. CDR1 and CDR2 (germline): LNHDA, SQIVND (reference sequence). As originally analysed: Reference gene primer amplification in the assay estimated nucleated cell counts. The data were produced by immunoSEQ multiplex PCR, yet TCRdb's version contains in-frame clones alone and is incomplete. V and J calls and clone size are as listed in that table; D and trimming were resolved from the DNA. This table holds 200,000 to 250,000 clones, over 80% found once.

The sample taken for sequencing was PBMCs or T cells enriched from blood (not recorded which). The V call is TRBV19, the J call TRBJ1-2; perhaps TRBD1 as D (5 bases). The TCR originated in a woman aged 40 to 50 who had recovered from COVID-19. The CDR3 DNA sequence: TGTGCCAGTAGTACAGGGTTGTCCTATGGCTACACCTTC. This gives the protein CASSTGLSYGYTF.